This section outlines one T cell receptor (gamma chain) sequence together with its context. Its antigen is unknown. RNA was extracted from the cells and then reverse transcribed. Pooled V-gene forward primers with one constant-region reverse primer generated the CDR3 amplicons by multiplex PCR. TCRdb reanalyzed the multiplex PCR reads using CATT. The profile shows about 22,000 gamma-chain clones, around 15% of them singletons. This sample was taken from a study of Vδ1+ human thymocytes. Germline V gene data show CDR1 as VINAFY and CDR2 as YDVSNSKD. V lost 3 bases, J lost 8 bases, and 7 bases stayed unmatched. CDR3 size: 12 residues. General study results and limits: Despite high sort purity, approximately 20% of thymic T cell receptor delta sequences were Vdelta2. Donors shared many TRG clonotypes but few TRD clonotypes. Thymic TRG and TRD repertoires appeared highly polyclonal, with Gaussian CDR3 length distributions.

The sample taken for sequencing was Vdelta1+ gamma-delta thymocytes from the thymus. As to subset: FACS-sorted CD3+ TCRalphabeta- TCRVdelta1+ TCRVdelta2- thymocytes. This sequence originates from a child younger than two who had congenital heart surgery. This rearrangement joins TRGV5 to TRGJ1 or TRGJ2. CDR3 nucleotides: TGTGCCACCTGGGACGGCCGGGATAAGAAACTCTTT. As protein: CATWDGRDKKLF.